This is a list of T cell receptor beta chains from one sample in a study of control samples from healthy donors and cancer patients. Produced via immunoSEQ multiplex PCR; TCRdb's table is partial and in-frame only. The sample lists 100,000 to 150,000 clones, more than 90% occurring once. The material sequenced was blood. All receptors come from a man between 18 and 35 years old in good health. Each CDR3 is given with its conserved first and last residue. D genes are given only for firm matches. Some rows have no size entry. The others give once, few or many, or a class for an expanded clone.

cdr3_length: 10
v_call: TRBV29-1
j_call: TRBJ2-7
d_call: .
clone_size: .
cdr3_aa: CSVGSYEQYF
cdr3_nt: TGCAGCGTTGGGAGCTACGAGCAGTACTTC

cdr3_length: 19
v_call: TRBV4-1
j_call: TRBJ2-4
d_call: TRBD2
clone_size: .
cdr3_aa: CASSQVLAGRGAPLYIQYF
cdr3_nt: TGCGCCAGCAGCCAAGTACTAGCGGGTCGGGGGGCTCCCCTATACATTCAGTACTTC

cdr3_length: 13
v_call: TRBV6-5
j_call: TRBJ2-5
d_call: TRBD2
clone_size: once
cdr3_aa: CASNRGPGGAQYF
cdr3_nt: TGTGCCAGCAACCGGGGGCCGGGAGGGGCCCAGTACTTC

cdr3_length: 16
v_call: TRBV5-6
j_call: TRBJ1-3
d_call: .
clone_size: .
cdr3_aa: CASSVPAGVSGNTIYF
cdr3_nt: TGTGCCAGCAGCGTACCGGCGGGAGTCTCTGGAAACACCATATATTTT

cdr3_length: 15
v_call: TRBV27
j_call: TRBJ2-5
d_call: TRBD1
clone_size: few
cdr3_aa: CASSRGDSFQETQYF
cdr3_nt: TGTGCCAGCAGCCGAGGGGACAGCTTCCAAGAGACCCAGTACTTC

cdr3_length: 15
v_call: TRBV12-5
j_call: TRBJ1-1
d_call: .
clone_size: .
cdr3_aa: CASGLGKGATTEAFF
cdr3_nt: TGTGCTAGTGGTTTGGGAAAAGGGGCTACCACTGAAGCTTTCTTT

cdr3_length: 17
v_call: TRBV9
j_call: TRBJ2-3
d_call: .
clone_size: .
cdr3_aa: CASSRGQVSRGTDTQYF
cdr3_nt: TGTGCCAGCAGCCGTGGTCAGGTCTCGAGAGGAACAGATACGCAGTATTTT

cdr3_length: 17
v_call: TRBV10-3
j_call: TRBJ1-2
d_call: .
clone_size: once
cdr3_aa: CAISESTTGTANYGYTF
cdr3_nt: TGTGCCATCAGTGAGTCGACTACGGGAACCGCTAACTATGGCTACACCTTC

cdr3_length: 14
v_call: TRBV27
j_call: TRBJ2-3
d_call: .
clone_size: .
cdr3_aa: CASSYQGLADTQYF
cdr3_nt: TGTGCCAGCAGTTACCAGGGTTTAGCGGATACGCAGTATTTT

cdr3_length: 14
v_call: TRBV7-9
j_call: TRBJ2-5
d_call: TRBD1
clone_size: .
cdr3_aa: CASSPRDSQETQYF
cdr3_nt: TGTGCCAGCAGCCCCCGGGACAGCCAAGAGACCCAGTACTTC

cdr3_length: 12
v_call: TRBV28
j_call: TRBJ2-1
d_call: .
clone_size: .
cdr3_aa: CASNGVYNEQFF
cdr3_nt: TGTGCCAGCAACGGAGTCTACAATGAGCAGTTCTTC

cdr3_length: 15
v_call: TRBV18
j_call: TRBJ1-5
d_call: TRBD1
clone_size: .
cdr3_aa: CASSPKTGNNQPQHF
cdr3_nt: TGTGCCAGCTCGCCCAAGACAGGGAACAATCAGCCCCAGCATTTT

cdr3_length: 20
v_call: TRBV6-2/TRBV6-3
j_call: TRBJ2-3
d_call: TRBD2
clone_size: once
cdr3_aa: CASSYSSYSQRGLREDTQYF
cdr3_nt: TGTGCCAGCAGTTACTCGAGCTATTCGCAGCGGGGGCTCAGGGAAGATACGCAGTATTTT

cdr3_length: 15
v_call: TRBV7-9
j_call: TRBJ2-1
d_call: TRBD2
clone_size: .
cdr3_aa: CASSKGTSGVNEQFF
cdr3_nt: TGTGCCAGCAGCAAAGGGACTAGCGGGGTAAATGAGCAGTTCTTC

cdr3_length: 13
v_call: TRBV3-1/TRBV3-2
j_call: TRBJ1-6
d_call: .
clone_size: .
cdr3_aa: CASSLRTNSPLHF
cdr3_nt: TGTGCCAGCAGCCTGCGGACTAATTCACCCCTCCACTTT

cdr3_length: 14
v_call: TRBV5-1
j_call: TRBJ2-3
d_call: .
clone_size: .
cdr3_aa: CASSLGDNTDTQYF
cdr3_nt: TGCGCCAGCAGCTTGGGGGACAACACAGATACGCAGTATTTT

cdr3_length: 15
v_call: TRBV11-2
j_call: TRBJ2-3
d_call: TRBD2
clone_size: .
cdr3_aa: CASSLFGGAADTQYF
cdr3_nt: TGTGCCAGCAGCTTATTCGGGGGGGCCGCAGATACGCAGTATTTT

cdr3_length: 15
v_call: TRBV3-1/TRBV3-2
j_call: TRBJ2-7
d_call: .
clone_size: .
cdr3_aa: CASSRGPLNSYEQYF
cdr3_nt: TGTGCCAGCAGCCGTGGGCCCCTAAACTCCTACGAGCAGTACTTC

cdr3_length: 14
v_call: TRBV5-4
j_call: TRBJ2-5
d_call: .
clone_size: few
cdr3_aa: CASSLDFGQETQYF
cdr3_nt: TGTGCCAGCAGCTTGGATTTCGGGCAAGAGACCCAGTACTTC

cdr3_length: 15
v_call: TRBV18
j_call: TRBJ1-4
d_call: TRBD1
clone_size: .
cdr3_aa: CASSPRTGGNEKLFF
cdr3_nt: TGTGCCAGCTCACCTCGGACAGGCGGAAATGAAAAACTGTTTTTT

cdr3_length: 13
v_call: TRBV9
j_call: TRBJ2-3
d_call: .
clone_size: .
cdr3_aa: CASSPTGPDTQYF
cdr3_nt: TGTGCCAGCAGTCCCACAGGGCCAGATACGCAGTATTTT

cdr3_length: 15
v_call: TRBV5-6
j_call: TRBJ2-1
d_call: .
clone_size: .
cdr3_aa: CASSLDGLATNEQFF
cdr3_nt: TGTGCCAGCAGCCTGGACGGTCTAGCGACCAATGAGCAGTTCTTC

cdr3_length: 12
v_call: TRBV6-6
j_call: TRBJ1-5
d_call: .
clone_size: .
cdr3_aa: CASSTIRGPQHF
cdr3_nt: TGTGCCAGCAGTACCATAAGGGGGCCCCAGCATTTT

cdr3_length: 16
v_call: TRBV5-4
j_call: TRBJ1-4
d_call: .
clone_size: .
cdr3_aa: CASSLMGGPTNEKLFF
cdr3_nt: TGTGCCAGCAGCTTGATGGGGGGCCCTACTAATGAAAAACTGTTTTTT

cdr3_length: 13
v_call: TRBV11-2
j_call: TRBJ2-1
d_call: .
clone_size: .
cdr3_aa: CASSLGQHNEQFF
cdr3_nt: TGTGCCAGCAGCTTAGGACAGCACAATGAGCAGTTCTTC

cdr3_length: 12
v_call: TRBV6-6
j_call: TRBJ2-7
d_call: .
clone_size: medium-sized
cdr3_aa: CASSYSRYEQYF
cdr3_nt: TGTGCCAGCAGTTACTCGAGGTACGAGCAGTACTTC

cdr3_length: 14
v_call: TRBV7-2
j_call: TRBJ2-1
d_call: .
clone_size: .
cdr3_aa: CASSLVGSSHEQFF
cdr3_nt: TGTGCCAGCAGCTTAGTGGGTAGCTCCCATGAGCAGTTCTTC

cdr3_length: 14
v_call: TRBV2
j_call: TRBJ2-5
d_call: TRBD1
clone_size: few
cdr3_aa: CASSEPGQFKTQYF
cdr3_nt: TGTGCCAGCAGTGAGCCGGGACAGTTCAAGACCCAGTACTTC

cdr3_length: 16
v_call: TRBV5-4
j_call: TRBJ2-1
d_call: .
clone_size: .
cdr3_aa: CASSLGAGSSYNEQFF
cdr3_nt: TGTGCCAGCAGCTTGGGAGCAGGATCCTCCTACAATGAGCAGTTCTTC

cdr3_length: 12
v_call: TRBV6-5
j_call: TRBJ1-2
d_call: .
clone_size: .
cdr3_aa: CASSRSGAGYTF
cdr3_nt: TGTGCCAGCAGTCGAAGTGGGGCTGGCTACACCTTC

cdr3_length: 12
v_call: TRBV9
j_call: TRBJ2-7
d_call: .
clone_size: few
cdr3_aa: CASSVGGGTMYF
cdr3_nt: .

cdr3_length: 15
v_call: TRBV30
j_call: TRBJ1-5
d_call: TRBD1
clone_size: .
cdr3_aa: CAWNRQGSGNQPQHF
cdr3_nt: TGTGCCTGGAACCGACAGGGAAGCGGCAATCAGCCCCAGCATTTT

cdr3_length: 13
v_call: TRBV5-5
j_call: TRBJ1-2
d_call: .
clone_size: .
cdr3_aa: CASSLGGRGGYTF
cdr3_nt: TGTGCCAGCAGCTTGGGAGGGCGAGGTGGCTACACCTTC

cdr3_length: 14
v_call: TRBV5-1
j_call: TRBJ1-3
d_call: .
clone_size: .
cdr3_aa: CASSRGGEKNTIYF
cdr3_nt: TGCGCCAGCAGCAGAGGGGGTGAGAAAAACACCATATATTTT

cdr3_length: 15
v_call: TRBV9
j_call: TRBJ1-4
d_call: .
clone_size: .
cdr3_aa: CASSPSGGRNEKLFF
cdr3_nt: TGTGCCAGCAGCCCTTCGGGGGGGCGAAATGAAAAACTGTTTTTT

cdr3_length: 17
v_call: TRBV13
j_call: TRBJ2-7
d_call: TRBD1
clone_size: .
cdr3_aa: CASSRPGQGVSRYEQYF
cdr3_nt: TGTGCCAGCAGCAGACCGGGACAGGGGGTATCGCGGTACGAGCAGTACTTC

cdr3_length: 15
v_call: TRBV5-4
j_call: TRBJ2-1
d_call: .
clone_size: .
cdr3_aa: CASSLVFGSGHEQFF
cdr3_nt: TGTGCCAGCAGCTTGGTATTCGGGTCCGGGCATGAGCAGTTCTTC

cdr3_length: 15
v_call: TRBV2
j_call: TRBJ1-1
d_call: .
clone_size: .
cdr3_aa: CASPRGRDGATEAFF
cdr3_nt: TGTGCCAGCCCCCGCGGGAGGGACGGGGCCACTGAAGCTTTCTTT

cdr3_length: 13
v_call: TRBV28
j_call: TRBJ2-5
d_call: .
clone_size: .
cdr3_aa: CASSLPGEETQYF
cdr3_nt: TGTGCCAGCAGTTTACCCGGGGAAGAGACCCAGTACTTC

cdr3_length: 15
v_call: TRBV28
j_call: TRBJ1-5
d_call: .
clone_size: .
cdr3_aa: CASRDGRYSNQPQHF
cdr3_nt: TGTGCCAGCCGGGACGGACGTTATAGCAATCAGCCCCAGCATTTT

cdr3_length: 14
v_call: TRBV5-4
j_call: TRBJ2-7
d_call: .
clone_size: .
cdr3_aa: CASSLQGSRHEQYF
cdr3_nt: TGTGCCAGCAGCTTGCAAGGCAGTCGTCACGAGCAGTACTTC

cdr3_length: 15
v_call: TRBV3-1/TRBV3-2
j_call: TRBJ1-6
d_call: .
clone_size: .
cdr3_aa: CASSQGRSYNSPLHF
cdr3_nt: TGTGCCAGCAGCCAGGGACGCTCCTATAATTCACCCCTCCACTTT

cdr3_length: 16
v_call: TRBV4-1
j_call: TRBJ1-2
d_call: TRBD1
clone_size: .
cdr3_aa: CASSQDPTGANYGYTF
cdr3_nt: TGCGCCAGCAGCCAAGACCCAACAGGGGCTAACTATGGCTACACCTTC

cdr3_length: 14
v_call: TRBV7-6
j_call: TRBJ1-5
d_call: TRBD1
clone_size: .
cdr3_aa: CASSRRQGTQPQHF
cdr3_nt: TGTGCCAGCAGCCGAAGACAGGGTACTCAGCCCCAGCATTTT

cdr3_length: 11
v_call: TRBV2
j_call: TRBJ1-2
d_call: .
clone_size: .
cdr3_aa: CASKGLYGYTF
cdr3_nt: TGTGCCAGTAAAGGACTCTATGGCTACACCTTC

cdr3_length: 15
v_call: TRBV5-4
j_call: TRBJ1-4
d_call: .
clone_size: .
cdr3_aa: CASSNGAHVNEKLFF
cdr3_nt: TGTGCCAGCAGTAACGGGGCGCATGTTAATGAAAAACTGTTTTTT

cdr3_length: 11
v_call: TRBV20-1
j_call: TRBJ2-5
d_call: .
clone_size: .
cdr3_aa: CSATRVETQYF
cdr3_nt: TGCAGTGCTACCCGGGTTGAGACCCAGTACTTC

cdr3_length: 14
v_call: TRBV4-1
j_call: TRBJ2-7
d_call: .
clone_size: few
cdr3_aa: CASRPLPGDYEQYF
cdr3_nt: TGCGCCAGCAGACCCCTACCGGGTGACTACGAGCAGTACTTC

cdr3_length: 14
v_call: TRBV11-3
j_call: TRBJ1-1
d_call: .
clone_size: .
cdr3_aa: CASSLGGLNTEAFF
cdr3_nt: TGTGCCAGCAGCTTAGGGGGTTTGAACACTGAAGCTTTCTTT

cdr3_length: 14
v_call: TRBV5-1
j_call: TRBJ2-7
d_call: TRBD2
clone_size: .
cdr3_aa: CASSFTGGLYEQYF
cdr3_nt: TGCGCCAGCAGCTTTACGGGGGGTCTCTACGAGCAGTACTTC

cdr3_length: 14
v_call: TRBV5-1
j_call: TRBJ1-2
d_call: .
clone_size: .
cdr3_aa: CASSLAGEEYGYTF
cdr3_nt: TGCGCCAGCAGCTTAGCAGGGGAGGAGTATGGCTACACCTTC

cdr3_length: 12
v_call: TRBV7-2
j_call: TRBJ2-7
d_call: TRBD1
clone_size: .
cdr3_aa: CASSLGQPKQYF
cdr3_nt: TGTGCCAGCAGCCTGGGACAGCCCAAGCAGTACTTC

cdr3_length: 15
v_call: TRBV7-9
j_call: TRBJ2-5
d_call: .
clone_size: .
cdr3_aa: CASSGPVGARETQYF
cdr3_nt: TGTGCCAGCAGCGGTCCGGTGGGGGCTCGGGAGACCCAGTACTTC

cdr3_length: 17
v_call: TRBV4-2
j_call: TRBJ2-3
d_call: TRBD1
clone_size: .
cdr3_aa: CASSNRDRGLETDTQYF
cdr3_nt: TGTGCCAGCAGCAACCGGGACAGGGGTTTAGAGACAGATACGCAGTATTTT

cdr3_length: 15
v_call: TRBV6-5
j_call: TRBJ1-5
d_call: .
clone_size: .
cdr3_aa: CASRPLDRINQPQHF
cdr3_nt: TGTGCCAGCAGACCACTTGACAGAATCAATCAGCCCCAGCATTTT

cdr3_length: 15
v_call: TRBV7-7
j_call: TRBJ2-2
d_call: TRBD2
clone_size: .
cdr3_aa: CASSASGGASGELFF
cdr3_nt: TGTGCCAGCAGCGCCAGCGGGGGGGCCTCCGGGGAGCTGTTTTTT

cdr3_length: 15
v_call: TRBV18
j_call: TRBJ2-5
d_call: TRBD1
clone_size: .
cdr3_aa: CASSPPGQGWETQYF
cdr3_nt: TGTGCCAGCTCACCACCTGGACAGGGGTGGGAGACCCAGTACTTC